This TCR beta chain was sequenced during a study of blood T cell repertoires in COVID-19. Sequencing used immunoSEQ multiplex PCR; TCRdb keeps in-frame clones, though not all of them. Of fewer than 450,000 clones listed, about nine tenths were seen once; the top ten hold approximately 12%. This TCR was recovered from a woman aged 45-65 years with COVID-19, enrolled during active disease. Sequencing used peripheral blood.

CDR3 coding DNA: TGTGCCAGCAGGCAGGGGGGTCTCACCTACGAGCAGTACTTC. This sequence encodes CASRQGGLTYEQYF. This chain uses TRBV3-1 (or the pseudogene TRBV3-2) with TRBJ2-7, with D possibly matching TRBD1 (7 bases). V was cut by 6 bases and J by 2 bases, with 14 bases left in between. Germline-derived CDR1 and CDR2 are LGHDT and YNNKEL (reference sequence). The CDR3 totals 14 residues.